This T cell receptor (beta chain) was identified in a study of T-cell reconstitution after alpha-beta-depleted transplantation in children. A library of TCRbeta sequences, prepared with unique molecular identifiers, was generated. From the PCR reads, TCRdb called clonotypes with MiXCR, one entry per CDR3 protein. This sample has roughly 500,000 distinct CDR3 sequences, with around 16% found just once. Germline V gene lookup returns CDR1 SGDLS and CDR2 YYNGEE. The CDR3 covers 14 residues. V was cut by 0 bases and J by 6 bases, with 10 bases left in between. Specimen: PBMCs from the stem cell graft donor, collected from the stem cell graft. V usage is TRBV9 and J usage is TRBJ2-1, with unresolved D. The sequence came from a human donor who donated a stem cell graft to a child with acute lymphoblastic leukemia. CDR3 loop: CASSVVAASNEQFF. CDR3 sequence (DNA): TGTGCCAGCAGCGTAGTGGCGGCTAGCAATGAGCAGTTCTTC. Based on the CDR3 plus reference TRBV9 and TRBJ2-1, the full variable domain is DSGVTQTPKHLITATGQRVTLRCSPRSGDLSVYWYQQSLDQGLQFLIQYYNGEERAKGNILERFSAQQFPDLHSELNLSSLELGDSALYFCASSVVAASNEQFFGPGTRLTVL.